This T cell receptor (beta chain) was captured in a study of blood T cell repertoires in COVID-19. Looking at the study overall: T cells, B-cell-depleted T cells, or PBMCs provided the cDNA or gDNA that served as material.

This CDR3 has 13 amino acids. V shed 3 bases and J shed 5 bases, with 10 bases lying between them. Germline loops: CDR1 MNHEY, CDR2 SVGAGI. In the original analysis: Amplification of reference gene primers provided the estimated nucleated cell counts. Sequencing was performed with immunoSEQ multiplex PCR; in TCRdb, only in-frame clones are kept and a portion is missing. V and J calls and clone size are copied from that table; D and trimming were computed from the DNA. The sample shows a few hundred thousand clones, 81% of them seen only once. The receptor comes from a human donor with acute or convalescent COVID-19. The donor label of this sample is uncertain. The gene calls are TRBV6-5 and TRBJ1-2; D gene uncertain. The sequencing input was peripheral blood. This chain's CDR3 is CASSYLLRYGYTF. Written as DNA, the CDR3 is TGTGCCAGCAGTTATTTACTGAGATATGGCTACACCTTC.